This T cell receptor beta chain was recovered during a study of OX40 agonist ivuxolimab in advanced cancers. The wider study: An agonistic anti-OX40 (CD134) antibody, ivuxolimab, was used to treat the patients. A male proportion of just over 80% was recorded, with mean age 60 years and range roughly 23 to 79. One hepatocellular carcinoma and a couple of cutaneous melanoma patients partially responded.

Produced via immunoSEQ multiplex PCR; TCRdb's table is partial and in-frame only. The table has over 80,000 clones, less than 85% seen once; the top ten hold less than 5.5%. This clone was detected once. Patients who had autoimmune disease history or got systemic immunosuppression were left out. The source of this sequence is an adult with an advanced solid tumor such as melanoma, head and neck, liver or kidney cancer. Here the sequenced sample was CD4+ or CD8+ T cells sorted from blood, taken in a trial of the OX40 agonist ivuxolimab.

The CDR3 region has the DNA TGTGCCAGCAGCGTGACAGGGGAGGGTGGCTACACCTTC. The encoded protein is CASSVTGEGGYTF. The rearrangement joins TRBV7-2 to TRBJ1-2, with TRBD1 matching 8 bases. V lost 5 bases to trimming and J lost 7 bases; unmatched junction nucleotides: 6. Germline V gene data show CDR1 as SGHTA and CDR2 as FQGNSA. The CDR3 consists of 13 residues.